The T cell receptor (beta chain) described here comes from a study of cytomegalovirus exposure and HLA in healthy donors. Study-wide results and limits: TCR beta chains associated with HLA were, in a later analysis, more clonally expanded than equally common others. Overall, around 160 TCR beta chains were annotated as cytomegalovirus-associated. In a later analysis, TCR beta V- and J-gene trimming showed a link to a missense DCLRE1C variant.

The ends lost 6 bases at V and 7 bases at J; junction bases unmatched: 8. The CDR3 covers 13 residues. The germline gives CDR1 MNHEY, CDR2 SVGAGI. The primer mix had 60 Vbeta and 13 Jbeta primers. Sequenced by immunoSEQ multiplex PCR; TCRdb stores in-frame clones only, minus some. The sample includes 150,000 to 200,000 clones, more than 70% of them seen just once. Note on this clone: The antigen remains undetermined.

This TCR came from a boy between 10 and 17 years old in good health and CMV-seronegative. This chain uses TRBV6-5 with TRBJ1-1; TRBD1 agrees at 7 bases. Sequencing input: PBMCs. CDR3 DNA sequence: TGTGCCAGCAGGATTTCCCGGACAGGTGAAGCTTTCTTT. Translated, it gives CASRISRTGEAFF.